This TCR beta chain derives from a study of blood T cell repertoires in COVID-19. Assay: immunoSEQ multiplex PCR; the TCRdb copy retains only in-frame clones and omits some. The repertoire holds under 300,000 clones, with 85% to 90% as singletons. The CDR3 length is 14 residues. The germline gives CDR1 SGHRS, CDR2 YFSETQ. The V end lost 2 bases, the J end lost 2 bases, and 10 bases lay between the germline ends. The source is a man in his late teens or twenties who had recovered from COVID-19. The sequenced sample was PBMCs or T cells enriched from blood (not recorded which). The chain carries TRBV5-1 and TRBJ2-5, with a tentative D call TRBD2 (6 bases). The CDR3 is CASSFGTPQETQYF. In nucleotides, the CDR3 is TGCGCCAGCAGCTTTGGGACTCCTCAAGAGACCCAGTACTTC.